This T cell receptor (beta chain) was observed in a study of CD8 T cells in Susac syndrome. Study results and caveats: The authors acknowledged that their TCR sequencing and HLA analysis involved a relatively small number of individuals.

The germline gives CDR1 MGHDK, CDR2 SYGVNS. The ends were cut back, 6 bases at V and 6 bases at J, with 9 bases in the middle. The CDR3 sequence is 13 residues long. The authors reverse transcribed roughly 0.5 to 1 ug RNA with random hexamers. Amplification of TCR beta CDR3 across 54 Vbeta and 13 Jbeta was performed with immunoSEQ multiplex PCR. TCRdb redid the calling of the immunoSEQ multiplex PCR reads with MiXCR, one entry per CDR3 protein. This table holds around 160,000 distinct CDR3 sequences, 94% found once. This clonotype was counted once. As yet, its antigen is unknown. Control patients had untreated stable or active relapsing-remitting multiple sclerosis by revised McDonald criteria.

Sequences were obtained from CD4+ T cells from PBMCs. The receptor was isolated from a human donor with multiple sclerosis. The V and J genes are TRBV25-1 and TRBJ1-6; no definite D call. DNA of the CDR3: TGTGCCAGCAGATCTACTCGTAATTCACCCCTCCACTTT. Its translation: CASRSTRNSPLHF. The full variable domain, its missing parts supplied by reference TRBV25-1 and TRBJ1-6, is EADIYQTPRYLVIGTGKKITLECSQTMGHDKMYWYQQDPGMELHLIHYSYGVNSTEKGDLSSESTVSRIRTEHFPLTLESARPSHTSQYLCASRSTRNSPLHFGNGTRLTVT.